This T cell receptor beta chain was captured by sequencing in a study of CD8 T cells in Susac syndrome. Random-hexamer reverse transcription was applied to about 0.5 to 1 ug RNA. A multiplex approach, immunoSEQ multiplex PCR, amplified TCR beta CDR3 across 54 Vbeta and 13 Jbeta. TCRdb passed the immunoSEQ multiplex PCR reads through MiXCR, listing each CDR3 protein once. The sample contains 110,000 to 150,000 distinct CDR3 sequences, under 97% of which appear only once. There are 15 residues in the CDR3. Germline lookup yields CDR1 DFQATT and CDR2 SNEGSKA (reference sequence). J lost 1 base, V lost 1 base, and 4 bases had no gene match. Sequencing of TCR beta was undertaken in CD8+ and CD4+ T cells derived from blood. Diagnostic criteria for definite or probable disease, in their recently defined form, were met by the patients with Susac syndrome.

The chain recombines TRBV20-1 with TRBJ1-1; 9 bases are a match to TRBD1. The sequenced sample was CD4+ T cells from PBMCs. This sequence was found in a human donor with Susac syndrome. CDR3 nucleotides: TGCAGTGCTAGAGCCGTGACAGGGGGGAACACTGAAGCTTTCTTT. Its protein is CSARAVTGGNTEAFF.